This TCR beta chain was sequenced for a study of blood T cells in healthy people across ages. Study background: Template switching picked up about one barcoded beta molecule for each two T cells.

Study-wide results and limits: Unsorted PBMC material precluded a definitive naive versus antigen-experienced comparison. Older age coincided with a roughly linear decline in TCR beta diversity per million T cells.

In the case of this clonotype: No antigen is known for it.

Every donor provided around 9.5 milliliters of peripheral blood. Then a second PCR, running about 6 to 11 cycles, was carried out with a sample-barcoded 5' primer and a J-beta primer mix. One entry per CDR3 protein results from TCRdb running MiXCR on the 5' RACE reads. The sample holds fewer than 900,000 distinct CDR3 sequences, 49% seen once. Sequenced sample: blood. This TCR was recovered from a woman in her sixties or seventies in good health.

The CDR3 here is CATRDSQREYDEQFF. In DNA form, the CDR3 reads TGTGCCACCCGGGACTCCCAGCGGGAGTACGATGAGCAGTTCTTC. The chain links TRBV3-1 to TRBJ2-1; 8 bases fit TRBD2. Germline V CDR1 and CDR2: LGHDT, YNNKEL (reference sequence). The CDR3 covers 15 residues. Trimming removed 10 bases from V and 8 bases from J; junction bases left unmatched: 16.